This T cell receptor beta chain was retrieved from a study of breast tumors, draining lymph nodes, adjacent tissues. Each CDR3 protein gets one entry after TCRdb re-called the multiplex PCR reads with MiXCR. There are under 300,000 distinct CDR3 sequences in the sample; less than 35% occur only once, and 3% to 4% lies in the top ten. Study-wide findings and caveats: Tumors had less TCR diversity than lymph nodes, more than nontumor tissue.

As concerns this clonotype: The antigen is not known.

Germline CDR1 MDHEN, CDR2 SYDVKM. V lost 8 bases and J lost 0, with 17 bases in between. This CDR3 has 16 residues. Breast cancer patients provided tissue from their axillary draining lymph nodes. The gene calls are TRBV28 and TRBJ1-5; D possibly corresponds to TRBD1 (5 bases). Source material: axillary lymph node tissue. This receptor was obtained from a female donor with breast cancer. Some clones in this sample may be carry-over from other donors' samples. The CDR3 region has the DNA TGTGCCAGCCAAGGGACGGACATCCATAGCAATCAGCCCCAGCATTTT. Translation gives CASQGTDIHSNQPQHF.